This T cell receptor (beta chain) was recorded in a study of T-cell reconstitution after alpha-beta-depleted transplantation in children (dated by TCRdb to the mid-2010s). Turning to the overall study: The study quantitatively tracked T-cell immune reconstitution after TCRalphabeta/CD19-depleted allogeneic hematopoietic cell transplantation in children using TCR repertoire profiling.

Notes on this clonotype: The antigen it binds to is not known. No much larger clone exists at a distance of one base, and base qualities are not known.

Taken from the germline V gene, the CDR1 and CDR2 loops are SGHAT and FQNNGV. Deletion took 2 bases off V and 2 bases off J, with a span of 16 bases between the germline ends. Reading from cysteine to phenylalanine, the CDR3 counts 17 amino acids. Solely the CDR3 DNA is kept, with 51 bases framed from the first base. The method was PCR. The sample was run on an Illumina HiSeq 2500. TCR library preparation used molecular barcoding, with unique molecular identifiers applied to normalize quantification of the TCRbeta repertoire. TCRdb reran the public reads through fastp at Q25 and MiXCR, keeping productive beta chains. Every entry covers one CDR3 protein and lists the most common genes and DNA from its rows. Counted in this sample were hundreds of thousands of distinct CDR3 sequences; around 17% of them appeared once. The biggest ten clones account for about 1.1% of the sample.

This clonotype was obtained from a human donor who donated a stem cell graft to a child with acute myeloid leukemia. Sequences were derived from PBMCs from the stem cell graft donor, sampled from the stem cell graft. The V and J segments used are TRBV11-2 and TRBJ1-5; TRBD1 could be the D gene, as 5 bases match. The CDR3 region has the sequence CASSLFTGGIGNQPQHF. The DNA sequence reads TGTGCCAGCAGCTTATTTACAGGAGGTATAGGCAATCAGCCCCAGCATTTT. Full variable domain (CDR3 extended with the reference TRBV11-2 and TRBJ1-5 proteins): EAGVAQSPRYKIIEKRQSVAFWCNPISGHATLYWYQQILGQGPKLLIQFQNNGVVDDSQLPKDRFSAERLKGVDSTLKIQPAKLEDSAVYLCASSLFTGGIGNQPQHFGDGTRLSIL.